Below, 28 T cell receptor beta chains from the same sample are listed, as sequenced in a study of OX40 agonist ivuxolimab in advanced cancers. Using immunoSEQ multiplex PCR, the repertoire was profiled, and TCRdb retains in-frame clones only, with some absent. The sample includes 53,000 or so clones, nearly 80% of them seen just once. Sequences were derived from CD4+ or CD8+ T cells sorted from blood, sampled in a trial of the OX40 agonist ivuxolimab. These TCRs come from an adult with an advanced solid tumor such as melanoma, head and neck, liver or kidney cancer.

CDR3 amino acids: CASSPRDGYEQYF. DNA of the CDR3: TGTGCCAGCAGCCCACGGGACGGATACGAGCAGTACTTC. The V gene is TRBV7-3, the J gene TRBJ2-7; D may be TRBD1 or TRBD2 (5 bases each). This CDR3 comprises 13 residues. Per the germline V gene, CDR1 is SGHTA and CDR2 is FQGTGA. V was clipped by 5 bases and J by 4 bases, with 12 bases between them.

The rearrangement uses TRBV7-6 and TRBJ1-1; 7 positions agree with TRBD1. The J segment lost 8 bases and the V segment lost 5 bases, leaving 8 bases of the junction unmatched. Germline V gene lookup returns CDR1 SGHVS and CDR2 FNYEAQ. CDR3 length: 13 residues. The CDR3 DNA follows: TGTGCCAGCAGCGTAACCGACAGGGACGAAGCTTTCTTT. Translated: CASSVTDRDEAFF.

The chain couples TRBV27 to TRBJ2-1; TRBD2 matches 9 bases. The CDR3 consists of 15 residues. From germline, CDR1 is MNHEY and CDR2 SMNVEV (reference sequence). Losses at the gene ends were 6 bases for V and 4 bases for J; bases not matched to a gene: 7. CDR3 sequence reads: CASSHGGGGYNEQFF. CDR3 DNA: TGTGCCAGCAGCCATGGCGGGGGGGGGTACAATGAGCAGTTCTTC.

This clone was picked up a small number of times. V and J are TRBV12-5 and TRBJ1-1; TRBD1 aligns across 7 bases. Germline values: CDR1 LGHNT, CDR2 FRNRAP. The trim removed 1 base at V and 0 bases at J, leaving 8 bases unmatched. The length of the CDR3 is 17 residues. CDR3 nucleotides: TGTGCTAGTGGTTTGGCTCCTCCGGGACAGATGAACACTGAAGCTTTCTTT. Residues: CASGLAPPGQMNTEAFF. Full variable domain (rest looked up from reference TRBV12-5 and TRBJ1-1): DARVTQTPRHKVTEMGQEVTMRCQPILGHNTVFWYRQTMMQGLELLAYFRNRAPLDDSGMPKDRFSAEMPDATLATLKIQPSEPRDSAVYFCASGLAPPGQMNTEAFFGQGTRLTVV.

This rearrangement joins TRBV2 to TRBJ1-3; D not resolved. The CDR3 is 12 residues long. The germline V gene has CDR1 SNHLY and CDR2 FYNNEI. The ends were cut back, 3 bases at V and 5 bases at J, with 5 bases in the middle. The CDR3 is CASSDTRNTIYF. Here the CDR3 DNA reads TGTGCCAGCAGTGACACTCGAAACACCATATATTTT.

The chain couples TRBV7-9 to TRBJ2-1, with unresolved D. Trimming stripped 2 bases from V and 12 bases from J, with 11 bases between. The germline V gene has CDR1 SEHNR and CDR2 FQNEAQ (reference sequence). CDR3 size: 12 residues. CDR3 sequence: CASSLRTERQFF. The CDR3, as DNA: TGTGCCAGCAGCTTACGTACAGAACGGCAGTTCTTC.

This clone was detected only a few times. This chain connects TRBV4-3 to TRBJ1-3; no definite D call. V was pared by 0 bases and J by 3 bases, with 15 bases between. The germline CDR1 and CDR2 sequences are LGHNA and YSLEER. CDR3 length: 17 residues. CDR3 in DNA: TGCGCCAGCAGCCAAGATCGTCAGCAGGAGCTTGGAAACACCATATATTTT. This sequence encodes CASSQDRQQELGNTIYF.

The CDR3 nucleotides are TGTGCCAGCAGCCCTGGGCTGAGCTCCTACAATGAGCAGTTCTTC. Protein sequence: CASSPGLSSYNEQFF. This chain joins TRBV7-9 and TRBJ2-1; D not certain. This CDR3 region has 15 residues. Germline V lookup: CDR1 SEHNR, CDR2 FQNEAQ (reference sequence). V was trimmed by 5 bases and J by 0 bases, leaving 11 bases between them.

The chain links TRBV11-2 to TRBJ2-1, with 8 bases aligning to TRBD2. V lost 1 base, J lost 10 bases, and 6 bases stayed unmatched. CDR3 length equals 14 residues. Germline V CDR1 and CDR2: SGHAT, FQNNGV. This CDR3 reads CASSLVGTRSEQFF. CDR3 coding DNA: TGTGCCAGCAGCTTAGTCGGGACTAGAAGCGAGCAGTTCTTC.

The V gene is TRBV7-2, the J gene TRBJ1-3, with unresolved D. CDR3 length: 13 residues. Trimming left V 5 bases short and J 4 bases short, with 9 bases between. Germline V lookup: CDR1 SGHTA, CDR2 FQGNSA. CDR3 in DNA: TGTGCCAGCAGCGACCGAGGGGGAAACACCATATATTTT. Encoded protein: CASSDRGGNTIYF.

The chain uses TRBV5-4 and TRBJ1-4, with D unclear. The V end was cut by 4 bases, the J end by 8 bases, with 15 bases between. The CDR3 runs to 14 residues. Germline CDR1 is SGHNT and CDR2 is YYREEE (reference sequence). CDR3 sequence reads: CASSRATTEEKLFF. The CDR3 DNA reads TGTGCCAGCAGCCGGGCAACCACGGAGGAAAAACTGTTTTTT.

This clone was detected a few times. The chain employs TRBV6-5 and TRBJ1-2; tentatively, D is TRBD1 (5 bases). Germline V CDR1 and CDR2: MNHEY, SVGAGI. V lost 7 bases and J lost 3, with 15 bases in between. CDR3 length equals 14 residues. The CDR3 loop is CASTPGGGDYGYTF. The CDR3 coding sequence is TGTGCCAGCACCCCCGGGGGTGGGGACTATGGCTACACCTTC.

This sequence joins TRBV5-1 and TRBJ2-2, with D perhaps assigned TRBD1 or TRBD2 (5 bases each). The V end was cut by 2 bases, the J end by 6 bases, with 14 bases between. The CDR3 runs to 15 residues. Germline CDR1 SGHRS, CDR2 YFSETQ. The CDR3 coding sequence is TGCGCCAGCAGCTTTGAGAGGGGTAGGGCCGGGGAGCTGTTTTTT. It specifies CASSFERGRAGELFF.

The J gene is TRBJ2-7, the V gene TRBV7-2; the D gene could be TRBD1 or TRBD2 (6 bases each). The CDR3 totals 15 residues. Trimming removed 5 bases from V and 0 bases from J, with 14 bases in between. From germline, CDR1 is SGHTA and CDR2 FQGNSA. CDR3 in amino acids: CASSPGASSSYEQYF. The CDR3 DNA reads TGTGCCAGCAGCCCGGGGGCTTCCTCCTCCTACGAGCAGTACTTC. The whole variable domain, remainder taken from reference TRBV7-2 and TRBJ2-7, is GAGVSQSPSNKVTEKGKDVELRCDPISGHTALYWYRQSLGQGLEFLIYFQGNSAPDKSGLPSDRFSAERTGGSVSTLTIQRTQQEDSAVYLCASSPGASSSYEQYFGPGTRLTVT.

This clone was picked up one time. The DNA for the CDR3 is TGTGCCAGCAGCTTACAGGCCTACGAGCAGTACTTC. It translates to CASSLQAYEQYF. This chain joins TRBV7-2 and TRBJ2-7, with D unclear. CDR1 and CDR2 from the germline V gene are SGHTA and FQGNSA. The V and J ends lost 2 bases and 2 bases respectively, with 4 bases between them. There are 12 residues in the CDR3.

The V call is TRBV12-5, the J call TRBJ2-7, with D maybe TRBD1 (6 bases). Germline CDR1 LGHNT, CDR2 FRNRAP. V was shortened by 7 bases and J by 0 bases, with 13 bases between the two germline ends. The CDR3 sequence is 14 residues long. CDR3 nucleotides: TGTGCTAGTGCCCTCCGGACAGCCTCCTACGAGCAGTACTTC. Protein: CASALRTASYEQYF.

The chain employs TRBV6-1 and TRBJ1-1; D might be TRBD1 (5 bases). V was trimmed by 2 bases and J by 0 bases, leaving 10 bases between them. This CDR3 comprises 15 residues. CDR1 MNHNS and CDR2 SASEGT come from the germline V gene. In nucleotides, the CDR3 is TGTGCCAGCAGTGAACAGGGTTTAATGAACACTGAAGCTTTCTTT. This encodes CASSEQGLMNTEAFF.

The chain carries TRBV7-2 and TRBJ1-1; tentative D call: TRBD1 (6 bases). Germline CDR1 is SGHTA and CDR2 is FQGNSA. This CDR3 spans 15 amino acids. With 2 bases removed from V and 1 base from J, the gap between germline ends came to 11 bases. The CDR3 loop reads CASSLKTGPNTEAFF. CDR3 DNA: TGTGCCAGCAGCTTAAAGACAGGCCCGAACACTGAAGCTTTCTTT.

This sequence joins TRBV14 and TRBJ1-5, with D unclear. The V end lost 2 bases, the J end lost 5 bases, and 7 bases lay between the germline ends. Germline V gives CDR1 SGHDN, CDR2 FVKESK. The length of the CDR3 is 13 residues. In DNA form, the CDR3 reads TGTGCCAGCAGCCAATCGGAGCATCAGCCCCAGCATTTT. As protein: CASSQSEHQPQHF.

The chain recombines TRBV28 with TRBJ1-6; D remains unclear. Germline-derived CDR1 and CDR2 are MDHEN and SYDVKM. The CDR3 runs 12 residues. V gave up 6 bases and J gave up 7 bases, with 7 bases separating them. In nucleotides, the CDR3 is TGTGCCAGCAGGAGGAGAAATTCACCCCTCCACTTT. This gives the protein CASRRRNSPLHF. The variable domain in full, with the rest retrieved from reference TRBV28 and TRBJ1-6, is DVKVTQSSRYLVKRTGEKVFLECVQDMDHENMFWYRQDPGLGLRLIYFSYDVKMKEKGDIPEGYSVSREKKERFSLILESASTNQTSMYLCASRRRNSPLHFGNGTRLTVT.

V usage is TRBV30 and J usage is TRBJ1-2; D unresolved. Germline V CDR1 and CDR2: GTSNPN, SVGIG (reference sequence). V lost 2 bases to trimming and J lost 7 bases, with 8 bases between them. This CDR3 has 11 residues. The CDR3 DNA follows: TGTGCCTGGAGTCGAAGGGTTGGCTACACCTTC. Translation: CAWSRRVGYTF.

V usage is TRBV4-1 and J usage is TRBJ1-2, with D maybe TRBD1 (5 bases). CDR1 is MGHRA, CDR2 YSYEKL, per germline. The length of the CDR3 is 17 residues. V was shortened by 2 bases and J by 3 bases, with 19 bases between the two germline ends. The CDR3 reads CASSQILKGRGHYGYTF. CDR3 coding DNA: TGCGCCAGCAGCCAAATCTTAAAGGGGCGCGGACACTATGGCTACACCTTC.

CDR3 sequence reads: CASSQSTGYNEKLFF. CDR3 nucleotides: TGTGCCAGCAGTCAATCGACAGGTTACAATGAAAAACTGTTTTTT. The V and J genes are TRBV28 and TRBJ1-4, with D possibly TRBD1 on 6 matching bases. The germline V gene encodes CDR1 MDHEN and CDR2 SYDVKM. Trimming stripped 5 bases from V and 5 bases from J, with 15 bases between. The CDR3 covers 15 residues.

V is TRBV28 and J is TRBJ1-2; 8 nucleotides match TRBD1. From germline, CDR1 is MDHEN and CDR2 SYDVKM. The J segment lost 4 bases and the V segment lost 6 bases, leaving 13 bases of the junction unmatched. The length of the CDR3 is 16 residues. CDR3 sequence reads: CASSSRSAGGGYGYTF. The CDR3, as DNA: TGTGCCAGCAGCTCAAGGTCGGCAGGGGGCGGCTATGGCTACACCTTC.

DNA of the CDR3: TGTGCCAGCAGCTTGGGGGCAGATACGCAGTATTTT. This codes for CASSLGADTQYF. The chain is built from TRBV5-6 and TRBJ2-3; D is unclear. The CDR3 has 12 amino acids. V lost 0 bases and J 4 bases, leaving 3 bases between the germline ends. In germline, CDR1 is SGHDT, CDR2 YYEEEE.

The rearrangement joins TRBV18 to TRBJ1-2, with D possibly matching TRBD1 (6 bases). Between the trimmed V and J ends, which lost 1 base and 4 bases, there was a span of 7 bases. Germline CDR1 reads KGHSH; CDR2 reads LQKENI. This CDR3 is 13 amino acids long. CDR3 sequence (DNA): TGTGCCAGCTCACCACTGGGGGCCTATGGCTACACCTTC. Protein product: CASSPLGAYGYTF. Based on the CDR3 plus reference TRBV18 and TRBJ1-2, the full variable domain is NAGVMQNPRHLVRRRGQEARLRCSPMKGHSHVYWYRQLPEEGLKFMVYLQKENIIDESGMPKERFSAEFPKEGPSILRIQQVVRGDSAAYFCASSPLGAYGYTFGSGTRLTVV.

The chain couples TRBV9 to TRBJ1-1; D unclear. Between the trimmed V and J ends, which lost 5 bases and 8 bases, there was a span of 16 bases. This CDR3 has 13 residues. Germline V gene lookup returns CDR1 SGDLS and CDR2 YYNGEE. The CDR3 loop is CASRLPPGSEAFF. In DNA, the CDR3 is TGTGCCAGCAGACTACCTCCGGGGTCCGAAGCTTTCTTT.

The V gene is TRBV30, the J gene TRBJ1-1; no reliable D call. The CDR3 loop spans 13 amino acids. Per the germline V gene, CDR1 is GTSNPN and CDR2 is SVGIG (reference sequence). Trimming pared 8 bases from V and 6 bases from J, leaving 19 bases between. Written as DNA, the CDR3 is TGTGCCAGCTCGCGTTTAGGTAGGTCTGAAGCTTTCTTT. Amino acids: CASSRLGRSEAFF.